This T cell receptor (beta chain) was sequenced in a study of T cell repertoires in cytomegalovirus infection. At the level of the study: CMV epitopes, recently identified HLA-C-restricted and well-studied HLA-B-restricted, were used.

The CDR3 is 15 residues long. Germline V CDR1 and CDR2: LGHDT, YNNKEL (reference sequence). Trimming removed 4 bases at V and 4 bases at J, with 15 bases between. TCRdb reanalysed the reads using MiXCR and keeps one entry per CDR3 protein. The top ten clones hold about 90% of a sample with around 25,000 distinct CDR3 sequences, 22% of them seen once. Of note for this clonotype: The antigen remains unidentified.

Specimen: CD8+ T cells from cultured PBMCs, collected from culture after CMV antigen stimulation. This sequence joins TRBV3-1 and TRBJ2-3; possibly TRBD1 for D (6 bases). The source is a human donor in good health (CMV status not recorded). Some clones in this sample may be carry-over from other donors' samples. Here the CDR3 reads CASSPSRGWSDTQYF. The CDR3 bases are TGTGCCAGCAGCCCCTCCAGGGGATGGTCAGATACGCAGTATTTT.